Listed below are T cell receptor beta chains from one sample, sequenced in a study of T cell responses to AZD1222 COVID-19 vaccine. Assay used: immunoSEQ multiplex PCR; TCRdb lists only in-frame clones, some missing. The table has roughly 96,000 clones, around 87% seen once. Sequenced here: peripheral blood, sampled on day 0 of AZD1222 vaccination. These receptors were collected from an adult in good health. The CDR3 runs from the conserved cysteine through the conserved F or W. Each record gives: clone size, V gene, J gene, D gene, CDR3 length, CDR3 DNA, CDR3 protein. The D gene is left open where the match is weak. The size entry is marked missing in some rows and otherwise reads once, few, many or a size class.

size: .
V: TRBV5-1
J: TRBJ2-3
D: TRBD2
length: 17
DNA: TGCGCCAGCAGCCTTACCAGCGGGAGGGGGGGCACAGATACGCAGTATTTT
CDR3: CASSLTSGRGGTDTQYF

size: .
V: TRBV28
J: TRBJ2-4
D: .
length: 14
DNA: TGTGCCAGCAGTTTGGGGGGGGCCCAAAACATTCAGTACTTC
CDR3: CASSLGGAQNIQYF

size: .
V: TRBV6-4
J: TRBJ2-3
D: TRBD2
length: 15
DNA: TGTGCCAGCAGTGACATAGCGGGAGGGACAGATACGCAGTATTTT
CDR3: CASSDIAGGTDTQYF

size: once
V: TRBV28
J: TRBJ1-5
D: TRBD1
length: 13
DNA: TGTGCCAGCAGTTCCGGACAGGTCTTGCCCCAGCATTTT
CDR3: CASSSGQVLPQHF

size: .
V: TRBV5-4
J: TRBJ2-2
D: TRBD2
length: 17
DNA: TGTGCCAGCAGCGTGGGACTAGCGGGAGGATCTGACGGGGAGCTGTTTTTT
CDR3: CASSVGLAGGSDGELFF

size: .
V: TRBV3-1/TRBV3-2
J: TRBJ2-5
D: .
length: 18
DNA: TGTGCCAGCAGCCAAGAAGTAATGTCGTGGGACTACCAAGAGACCCAGTACTTC
CDR3: CASSQEVMSWDYQETQYF

size: .
V: TRBV7-6
J: TRBJ2-7
D: TRBD2
length: 14
DNA: TGTGCCAGCAGCTTGGGGCGGGAGAAGGTCGAGCAGTACTTC
CDR3: CASSLGREKVEQYF

size: .
V: TRBV3-1/TRBV3-2
J: TRBJ2-4
D: .
length: 15
DNA: TGTGCCAGCAGCCAAGATAACCACTCCAAAAACATTCAGTACTTC
CDR3: CASSQDNHSKNIQYF

size: .
V: TRBV13
J: TRBJ1-2
D: TRBD1
length: 13
DNA: TGTGCCAGCAGCTCAGGGACAGCCTATGGCTACACCTTC
CDR3: CASSSGTAYGYTF

size: .
V: TRBV19
J: TRBJ1-5
D: .
length: 14
DNA: TGTGCCAGTAGCCTAAGCTGGAGGGATCAGCCCCAGCATTTT
CDR3: CASSLSWRDQPQHF

size: .
V: TRBV11-2
J: TRBJ2-7
D: TRBD2
length: 13
DNA: TGTGCCAGCAGCTCGAGACTAGCGGGAGAGCAGTACTTC
CDR3: CASSSRLAGEQYF

size: .
V: TRBV5-4
J: TRBJ2-5
D: TRBD2
length: 13
DNA: TGTGCCAGCAGGGCGGGACTACAAGAGACCCAGTACTTC
CDR3: CASRAGLQETQYF

size: .
V: TRBV12-5
J: TRBJ2-6
D: .
length: 13
DNA: TGTGCTAGTGGTTCCTCTGGGGCCAACGTCCTGACTTTC
CDR3: CASGSSGANVLTF

size: .
V: TRBV19
J: TRBJ2-3
D: .
length: 14
DNA: TGTGCCAGTAGTATACAGGAGTCCACAGATACGCAGTATTTT
CDR3: CASSIQESTDTQYF

size: .
V: TRBV7-6
J: TRBJ2-7
D: .
length: 15
DNA: TGTGCCAGCAGCCCTTTGGGGGAGGCTTCCTACGAGCAGTACTTC
CDR3: CASSPLGEASYEQYF